This T cell receptor beta chain was documented in a study of blood T cell repertoires in COVID-19. Study as a whole: Donors in the United States, Italy and Spain gave samples during acute or convalescent COVID-19. PBMCs, B-cell-depleted T cells, or T cells provided the cDNA or gDNA that made up the material.

The germline V gene encodes CDR1 LNHDA and CDR2 SQIVND (reference sequence). This CDR3 has 16 residues. Germline trimming cut 3 bases from V and 9 bases from J; bases unmatched to any gene: 13. Here immunoSEQ multiplex PCR was the method, and the copy in TCRdb shows in-frame clones only, minus some. The repertoire has over 200,000 clones, around 75% of them found once; the top ten carry 5.1%. The material sequenced was peripheral blood. The TCR sequence derives from a human donor in a cohort sampled during active COVID-19. The chain employs TRBV19 and TRBJ2-1; 8 bases line up with TRBD1. The CDR3: CASSIQGQGGSGEQFF. The CDR3 nucleotides read TGTGCCAGTAGTATCCAAGGACAGGGTGGTAGCGGTGAGCAGTTCTTC. Full variable domain (missing parts from reference TRBV19 and TRBJ2-1): DGGITQSPKYLFRKEGQNVTLSCEQNLNHDAMYWYRQDPGQGLRLIYYSQIVNDFQKGDIAEGYSVSREKKESFPLTVTSAQKNPTAFYLCASSIQGQGGSGEQFFGPGTRLTVL.